The rows below give T cell receptor beta chains drawn from one sample of a study of cytomegalovirus exposure and HLA in healthy donors. The repertoire was sequenced with immunoSEQ multiplex PCR; TCRdb's copy has only in-frame clones and lacks some. The table records over 150,000 clones, around four fifths of them present only once. Sequencing was performed on PBMCs. The receptor set was obtained from a man aged 45 to 65 in good health and CMV-seropositive. Both conserved end residues are part of each CDR3. The D gene is left open where the match is weak. Clone size, where shown, is once, few, many, or a class for clones that have expanded.

v_call: TRBV19; j_call: TRBJ2-2; d_call: TRBD1; clone_size: NA; cdr3_nt: TGTGCCAGTCACTCAAGACAGGGCCAGCTGTTTTTT; cdr3_aa: CASHSRQGQLFF
v_call: TRBV7-6; j_call: TRBJ2-5; d_call: TRBD1; clone_size: NA; cdr3_nt: TGTGCCAGCAGCTGGAAACAGGGGGTCGGAGAGACCCAGTACTTC; cdr3_aa: CASSWKQGVGETQYF
v_call: TRBV7-6; j_call: TRBJ2-7; d_call: NA; clone_size: NA; cdr3_nt: TGTGCCAGCAGTAGGGGATCCTACGAGCAGTACTTC; cdr3_aa: CASSRGSYEQYF
v_call: TRBV6-5; j_call: TRBJ2-3; d_call: NA; clone_size: NA; cdr3_nt: TGTGCCAGCAGTAGGGCAGGGAGCACAGATACGCAGTATTTT; cdr3_aa: CASSRAGSTDTQYF
v_call: TRBV18; j_call: TRBJ2-2; d_call: NA; clone_size: NA; cdr3_nt: TGTGCCAGCTCACGAGTGGAGCTAGACAACACCGGGGAGCTGTTTTTT; cdr3_aa: CASSRVELDNTGELFF
v_call: TRBV9; j_call: TRBJ1-2; d_call: TRBD1; clone_size: NA; cdr3_nt: TGTGCCGGCAGCGCCGACAGGGATGGCTACACCTTC; cdr3_aa: CAGSADRDGYTF
v_call: TRBV11-2; j_call: TRBJ2-3; d_call: TRBD2; clone_size: NA; cdr3_nt: TGTGCCAGCAGCTTAGACCGGGACTACGCCGGAGATACGCAGTATTTT; cdr3_aa: CASSLDRDYAGDTQYF
v_call: TRBV7-9; j_call: TRBJ1-1; d_call: NA; clone_size: NA; cdr3_nt: TGTGCCAGCAGCTCCAGGGCCCAGAACACTGAAGCTTTCTTT; cdr3_aa: CASSSRAQNTEAFF
v_call: TRBV11-2; j_call: TRBJ2-3; d_call: TRBD1; clone_size: NA; cdr3_nt: TGTGCCAGCAGCACCCCAGGGGGCCTGACAGATACGCAGTATTTT; cdr3_aa: CASSTPGGLTDTQYF
v_call: TRBV28; j_call: TRBJ2-4; d_call: NA; clone_size: once; cdr3_nt: TGTGCCAGCAGTCTCCCAGGGAGGTTCCCAAAGAACATTCAGTACTTC; cdr3_aa: CASSLPGRFPKNIQYF
v_call: TRBV28; j_call: TRBJ2-6; d_call: TRBD1; clone_size: NA; cdr3_nt: TGTGCCAGCAGTGACCGGGACAGGGCTTCTGGGGCCAACGTCCTGACTTTC; cdr3_aa: CASSDRDRASGANVLTF
v_call: TRBV25-1; j_call: TRBJ2-1; d_call: NA; clone_size: NA; cdr3_nt: TGTGCCAGCAGTCCCAGGGCAGGCCCCAATGAGCAGTTCTTC; cdr3_aa: CASSPRAGPNEQFF
v_call: TRBV7-2; j_call: TRBJ2-5; d_call: NA; clone_size: NA; cdr3_nt: TGTGCCAGCAGCTCGTCCCGGGAGACCCAGTACTTC; cdr3_aa: CASSSSRETQYF
v_call: TRBV5-1; j_call: TRBJ2-1; d_call: TRBD1; clone_size: NA; cdr3_nt: TGCGCCAGCAGCCTCGGACAGGGGGCCACAATTGAGCAGTTCTTC; cdr3_aa: CASSLGQGATIEQFF
v_call: TRBV29-1; j_call: TRBJ2-1; d_call: TRBD2; clone_size: NA; cdr3_nt: TGCAGCGGAATTACTAGCGCCATGAACAATGAGCAGTTCTTC; cdr3_aa: CSGITSAMNNEQFF
v_call: TRBV4-1; j_call: TRBJ1-1; d_call: NA; clone_size: NA; cdr3_nt: TGCGCCAGCAGCCAAGACCCGACCGGGGGAACTGAAGCTTTCTTT; cdr3_aa: CASSQDPTGGTEAFF
v_call: TRBV13; j_call: TRBJ2-3; d_call: NA; clone_size: NA; cdr3_nt: TGTGCCAGCAGCTCCCGGGACTCCAGCACAGATACGCAGTATTTT; cdr3_aa: CASSSRDSSTDTQYF
v_call: TRBV5-1; j_call: TRBJ2-7; d_call: TRBD2; clone_size: NA; cdr3_nt: TGCGCCAGCAGCTCACTAGCGGGTCTGACATACGAGCAGTACTTC; cdr3_aa: CASSSLAGLTYEQYF
v_call: TRBV5-1; j_call: TRBJ2-7; d_call: TRBD1; clone_size: NA; cdr3_nt: TGCGCCAGCAAGTATCTACAGGGGGGAACCTACGAGCAGTACTTC; cdr3_aa: CASKYLQGGTYEQYF
v_call: TRBV6-1; j_call: TRBJ1-4; d_call: NA; clone_size: once; cdr3_nt: TGTGCCAGCAGTGGAGACAGGCCTAATGAAAAACTGTTTTTT; cdr3_aa: CASSGDRPNEKLFF
v_call: TRBV18; j_call: TRBJ1-3; d_call: NA; clone_size: NA; cdr3_nt: TGTGCCAGCTCACCACTTCCCGGGGTCTCAAGCTCTGGAAACACCATATATTTT; cdr3_aa: CASSPLPGVSSSGNTIYF
v_call: TRBV13; j_call: TRBJ1-1; d_call: NA; clone_size: NA; cdr3_nt: TGTGCCAGCAGCCCCGGCACTGAAGCTTTCTTT; cdr3_aa: CASSPGTEAFF
v_call: TRBV7-2; j_call: TRBJ2-1; d_call: NA; clone_size: NA; cdr3_nt: TGTGCCAGCAGTCCAGACTACAATGAGCAGTTCTTC; cdr3_aa: CASSPDYNEQFF
v_call: TRBV7-9; j_call: TRBJ2-5; d_call: TRBD1; clone_size: once; cdr3_nt: TGTGCCAGCACCCATGGAGGTGGCAGGGGGCATCGGGAGACCCAGTACTTC; cdr3_aa: CASTHGGGRGHRETQYF
v_call: TRBV7-9; j_call: TRBJ2-5; d_call: TRBD2; clone_size: NA; cdr3_nt: TGTGCCAGCAGCTTGGTAGGACTAGCGGGAGGGGGCGAGACCCAGTACTTC; cdr3_aa: CASSLVGLAGGGETQYF
v_call: TRBV2; j_call: TRBJ2-7; d_call: TRBD2; clone_size: NA; cdr3_nt: TGTGCCAGCACCCCCGGGACTAGCGATCCCGAGCAGTACTTC; cdr3_aa: CASTPGTSDPEQYF
v_call: TRBV2; j_call: TRBJ1-6; d_call: NA; clone_size: NA; cdr3_nt: TGTGCCAGCATTCTACAGGGAAGCTCCTATAATTCACCCCTCCACTTT; cdr3_aa: CASILQGSSYNSPLHF